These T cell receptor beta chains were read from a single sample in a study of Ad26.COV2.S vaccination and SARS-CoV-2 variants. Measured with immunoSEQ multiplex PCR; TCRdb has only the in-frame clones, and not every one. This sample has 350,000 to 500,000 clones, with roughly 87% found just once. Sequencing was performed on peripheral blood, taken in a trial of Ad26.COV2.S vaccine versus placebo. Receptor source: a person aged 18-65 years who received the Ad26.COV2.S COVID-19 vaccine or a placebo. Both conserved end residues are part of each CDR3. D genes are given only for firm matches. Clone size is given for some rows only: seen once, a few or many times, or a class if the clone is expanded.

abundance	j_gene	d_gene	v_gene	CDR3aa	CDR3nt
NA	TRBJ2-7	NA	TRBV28	CASSLGTYEQYF	TGTGCCAGCAGTTTAGGCACCTACGAGCAGTACTTC
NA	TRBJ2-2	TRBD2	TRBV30	CAWKVAGGPTGELFF	TGTGCCTGGAAGGTCGCGGGAGGGCCCACCGGGGAGCTGTTTTTT
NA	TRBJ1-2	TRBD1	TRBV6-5	CASRATGANYGYTF	TGTGCCAGCAGAGCGACAGGGGCTAACTATGGCTACACCTTC
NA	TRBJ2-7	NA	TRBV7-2	CASSSQGNSYEQYF	TGTGCCAGCAGCTCTCAGGGGAACTCCTACGAGCAGTACTTC
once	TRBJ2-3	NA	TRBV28	CASSPPAYRSTDTQYF	TGTGCCAGCAGCCCCCCGGCTTACCGAAGCACAGATACGCAGTATTTT
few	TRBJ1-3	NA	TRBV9	CASSVTVSSGNTIYF	TGTGCCAGCAGCGTTACGGTGAGCTCTGGAAACACCATATATTTT
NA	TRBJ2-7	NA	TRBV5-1	CASSLGYGIDEQYF	TGCGCCAGCAGCTTGGGGTACGGGATTGACGAGCAGTACTTC
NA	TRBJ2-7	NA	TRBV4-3	CASSQDRAGSSYEQYF	TGCGCCAGCAGCCAAGATAGGGCGGGAAGCTCCTACGAGCAGTACTTC
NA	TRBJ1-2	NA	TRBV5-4	CASSFGTGYGYTF	TGTGCCAGCAGCTTTGGGACGGGATATGGCTACACCTTC
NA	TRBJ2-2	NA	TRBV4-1	CASSQEGATVKTGELFF	TGCGCCAGCAGCCAAGAGGGGGCGACAGTTAAGACCGGGGAGCTGTTTTTT
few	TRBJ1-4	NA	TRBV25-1	CASSEYLLGSNEKLFF	TGTGCCAGCAGTGAATACCTTTTGGGAAGTAATGAAAAACTGTTTTTT
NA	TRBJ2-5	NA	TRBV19	CASSSGHQETQYF	TGTGCCAGTAGTTCGGGACACCAAGAGACCCAGTACTTC
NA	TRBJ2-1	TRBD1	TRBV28	CASSFSWQGANEQFF	TGTGCCAGCAGTTTCAGTTGGCAGGGGGCTAATGAGCAGTTCTTC
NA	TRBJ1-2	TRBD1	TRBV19	CASSKLTGDGYTF	TGTGCCAGTAGTAAACTGACAGGGGATGGCTACACCTTC
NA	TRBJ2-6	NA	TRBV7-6	CASSPSPPAGRNSGANVLTF	TGTGCCAGCAGCCCTAGCCCACCGGCAGGGAGGAACTCTGGGGCCAACGTCCTGACTTTC
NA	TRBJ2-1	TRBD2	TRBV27	CASSLGTSRNEQFF	TGTGCCAGCAGTTTAGGGACTAGTCGGAATGAGCAGTTCTTC
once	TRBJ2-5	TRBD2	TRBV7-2	CASSLARGSGRAWETQYF	TGTGCCAGCAGCTTAGCGCGGGGTAGCGGGAGGGCCTGGGAGACCCAGTACTTC
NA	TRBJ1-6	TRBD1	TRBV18	CASSPPGQEGLGSPLHF	TGTGCCAGCTCACCACCGGGACAGGAGGGTCTTGGGTCACCCCTCCACTTT
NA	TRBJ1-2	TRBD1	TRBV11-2	CASSLDRGHGYTF	TGTGCCAGCAGCTTAGATAGGGGGCATGGCTACACCTTC
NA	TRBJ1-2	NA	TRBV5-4	CASSPSSAGMYLGYTF	TGTGCCAGCAGCCCCTCTTCGGCGGGGATGTATTTGGGCTACACCTTC